This TCR beta chain originates from a study of T cell responses to AZD1222 COVID-19 vaccine. Whole-study findings and limits: Following two doses of AZD1222, Spike-specific TCR breadth and depth rose. Unmutated variant regions reportedly attract nearly half of all spike-specific TCRs. Most donors were white British, females outnumbered males, and clonal diversity was possibly underestimated.

A word on this clone: The antigen is not known.

V lost 5 bases to trimming and J lost 1 base; unmatched junction nucleotides: 8. This CDR3 has 15 residues. Germline CDR1 SGHVS, CDR2 FNYEAQ. Libraries were prepared by immunoSEQ multiplex PCR; TCRdb keeps only in-frame clonotypes and omits some of them. Of 150,000 to 200,000 clones detected, more than 70% appear once; the ten largest clones hold around 26%. The receptor was isolated from an adult who received the AZD1222 COVID-19 vaccine. This sample comprised peripheral blood, obtained 28 days after the second AZD1222 dose. The chain combines TRBV7-6 with TRBJ2-7, with 7 bases fitting TRBD1. CDR3 sequence: CASSQFPGQSYEQYF. The CDR3 DNA reads as TGTGCCAGCAGCCAATTCCCGGGACAGTCCTACGAGCAGTACTTC.